This T cell receptor beta chain was captured in a study of T cell repertoires in cytomegalovirus infection. About the study: Selection of CMV epitopes for the study included recently identified HLA-C-restricted and well-studied HLA-B-restricted ones.

TCRdb passed the reads through MiXCR, listing each CDR3 protein once. The sample lists fewer than 650,000 distinct CDR3 sequences, about 40% occurring once. Germline V gives CDR1 MNHEY, CDR2 SVGEGT. The trim removed 0 bases at V and 4 bases at J, leaving 10 bases unmatched. This CDR3 contains 18 residues. Worth noting for this clonotype: Its antigen is as yet unknown.

This chain links TRBV6-2 or TRBV6-3 with TRBJ2-1; 9 bases agree with TRBD2. The TCR was taken from a human donor in good health (CMV status not recorded). Some clones in this sample may be carry-over from other donors' samples. The material was cultured PBMCs, obtained from culture after CMV antigen stimulation. The CDR3 loop is CASSYSNQGGRGYNEQFF. CDR3 DNA: TGTGCCAGCAGTTACTCGAACCAGGGCGGGAGGGGTTACAATGAGCAGTTCTTC.